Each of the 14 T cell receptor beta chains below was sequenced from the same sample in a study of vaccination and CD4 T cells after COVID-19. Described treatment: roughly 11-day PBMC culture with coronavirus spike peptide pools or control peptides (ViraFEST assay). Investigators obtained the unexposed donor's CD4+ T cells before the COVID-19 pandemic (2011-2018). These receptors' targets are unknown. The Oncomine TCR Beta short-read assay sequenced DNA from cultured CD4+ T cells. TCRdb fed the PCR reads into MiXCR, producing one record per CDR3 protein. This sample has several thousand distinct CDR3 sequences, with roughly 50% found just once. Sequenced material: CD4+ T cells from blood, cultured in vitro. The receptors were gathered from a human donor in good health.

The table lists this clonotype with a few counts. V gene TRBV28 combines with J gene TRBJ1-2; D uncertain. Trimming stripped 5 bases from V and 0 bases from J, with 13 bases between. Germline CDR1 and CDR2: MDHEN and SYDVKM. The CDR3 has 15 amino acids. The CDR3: CASSNPDGPNYGYTF. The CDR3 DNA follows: TGTGCCAGCAGTAACCCCGACGGTCCTAACTATGGCTACACCTTC.

The CDR3: CASSYPRGGGGLMGDTQYF. CDR3 nucleotide sequence: TGTGCCAGCAGTTACCCGAGAGGGGGCGGGGGCCTTATGGGAGATACGCAGTATTTT. This chain joins TRBV6-2 or TRBV6-3 and TRBJ2-3, with D perhaps TRBD1 or TRBD2 (7 bases each). Trimming shortened V by 2 bases and J by 5 bases, and 26 bases separated the two germline ends. CDR3 size: 19 residues. CDR1 is MNHEY, CDR2 SVGEGT, per germline.

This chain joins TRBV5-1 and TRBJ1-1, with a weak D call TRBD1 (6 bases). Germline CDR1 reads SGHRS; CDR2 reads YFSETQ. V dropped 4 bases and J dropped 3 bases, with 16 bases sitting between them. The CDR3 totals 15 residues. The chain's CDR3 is CASSGGLRGDTEAFF. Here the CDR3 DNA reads TGCGCCAGCAGCGGGGGACTGAGGGGGGACACTGAAGCTTTCTTT.

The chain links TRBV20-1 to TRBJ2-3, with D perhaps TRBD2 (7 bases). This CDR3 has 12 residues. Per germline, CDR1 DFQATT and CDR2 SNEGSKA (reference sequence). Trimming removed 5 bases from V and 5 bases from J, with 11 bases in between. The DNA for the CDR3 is TGCAGTGCTCGGGGGGCCGGAGATACGCAGTATTTT. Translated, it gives CSARGAGDTQYF.

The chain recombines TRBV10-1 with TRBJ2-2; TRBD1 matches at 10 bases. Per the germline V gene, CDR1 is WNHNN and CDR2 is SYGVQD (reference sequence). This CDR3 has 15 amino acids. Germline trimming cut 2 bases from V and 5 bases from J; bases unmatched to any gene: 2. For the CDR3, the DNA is TGCGCCAGCAGTGAGGGGACAGGGGTAACCGGGGAGCTGTTTTTT. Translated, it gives CASSEGTGVTGELFF.

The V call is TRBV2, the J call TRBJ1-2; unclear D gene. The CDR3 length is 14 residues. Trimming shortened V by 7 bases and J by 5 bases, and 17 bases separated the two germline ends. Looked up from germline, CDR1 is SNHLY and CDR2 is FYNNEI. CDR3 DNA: TGTGCCAGCATGGGGAGAGGGCTTGAGTATGGCTACACCTTC. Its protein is CASMGRGLEYGYTF.

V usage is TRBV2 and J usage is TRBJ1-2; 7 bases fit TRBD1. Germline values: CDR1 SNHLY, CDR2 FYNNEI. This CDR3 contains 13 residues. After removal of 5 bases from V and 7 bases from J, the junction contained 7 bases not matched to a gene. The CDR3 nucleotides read TGTGCCAGCAGTTTAGACAGGGATCCTGGCTACACCTTC. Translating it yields CASSLDRDPGYTF. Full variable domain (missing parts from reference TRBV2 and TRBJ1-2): EPEVTQTPSHQVTQMGQEVILRCVPISNHLYFYWYRQILGQKVEFLVSFYNNEISEKSEIFDDQFSVERPDGSNFTLKIRSTKLEDSAMYFCASSLDRDPGYTFGSGTRLTVV.

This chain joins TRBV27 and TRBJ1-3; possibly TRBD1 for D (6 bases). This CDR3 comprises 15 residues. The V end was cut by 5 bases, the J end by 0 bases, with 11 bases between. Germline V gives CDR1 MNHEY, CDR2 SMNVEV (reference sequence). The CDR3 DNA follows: TGTGCCAGCAGTCAACAGGGCCCCTCTGGAAACACCATATATTTT. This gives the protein CASSQQGPSGNTIYF.

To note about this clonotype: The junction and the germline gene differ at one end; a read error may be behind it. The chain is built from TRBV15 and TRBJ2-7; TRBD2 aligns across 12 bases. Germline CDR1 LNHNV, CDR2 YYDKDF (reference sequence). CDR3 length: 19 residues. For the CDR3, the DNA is TGTGTCACCAGCAGAGATTTGGGGACTAGCGGGCGTCCCTCCTACGAGCAGTACTTC. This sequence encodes CVTSRDLGTSGRPSYEQYF.

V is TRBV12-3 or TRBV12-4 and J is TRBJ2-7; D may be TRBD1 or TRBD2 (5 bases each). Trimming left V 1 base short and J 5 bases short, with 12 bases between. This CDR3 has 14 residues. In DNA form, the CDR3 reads TGTGCCAGCAGTTTAGAATGGGGACGCGACGAGCAGTACTTC. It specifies CASSLEWGRDEQYF.

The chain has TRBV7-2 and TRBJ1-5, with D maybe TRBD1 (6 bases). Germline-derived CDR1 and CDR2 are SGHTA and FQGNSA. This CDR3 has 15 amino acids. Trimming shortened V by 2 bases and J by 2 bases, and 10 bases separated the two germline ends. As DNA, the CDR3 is TGTGCCAGCAGCTTACAGCAGGGGCGCAATCAGCCCCAGCATTTT. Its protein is CASSLQQGRNQPQHF.

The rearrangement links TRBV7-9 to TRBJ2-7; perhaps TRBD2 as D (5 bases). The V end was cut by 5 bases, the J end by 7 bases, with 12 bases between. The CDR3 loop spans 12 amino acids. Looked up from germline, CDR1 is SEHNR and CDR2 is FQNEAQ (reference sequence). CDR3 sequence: CASSISRGEQYF. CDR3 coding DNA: TGTGCCAGCAGCATCTCGCGAGGGGAGCAGTACTTC. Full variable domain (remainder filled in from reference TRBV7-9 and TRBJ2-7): DTGVSQNPRHKITKRGQNVTFRCDPISEHNRLYWYRQTLGQGPEFLTYFQNEAQLEKSRLLSDRFSAERPKGSFSTLEIQRTEQGDSAMYLCASSISRGEQYFGPGTRLTVT.

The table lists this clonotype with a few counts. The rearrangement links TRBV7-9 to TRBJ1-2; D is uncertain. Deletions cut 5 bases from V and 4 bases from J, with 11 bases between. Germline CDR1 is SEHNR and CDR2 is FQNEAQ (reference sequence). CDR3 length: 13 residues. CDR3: CASSGRELYGYTF. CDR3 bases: TGTGCCAGCAGCGGGAGGGAGCTCTATGGCTACACCTTC.

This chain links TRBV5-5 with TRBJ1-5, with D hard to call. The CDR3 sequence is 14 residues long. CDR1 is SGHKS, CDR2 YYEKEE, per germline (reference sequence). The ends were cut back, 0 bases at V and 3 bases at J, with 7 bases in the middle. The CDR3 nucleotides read TGTGCCAGCAGCTTGGGTTCAGTCAATCAGCCCCAGCATTTT. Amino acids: CASSLGSVNQPQHF. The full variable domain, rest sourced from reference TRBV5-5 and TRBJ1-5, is DAGVTQSPTHLIKTRGQQVTLRCSPISGHKSVSWYQQVLGQGPQFIFQYYEKEERGRGNFPDRFSARQFPNYSSELNVNALLLGDSALYLCASSLGSVNQPQHFGDGTRLSIL.